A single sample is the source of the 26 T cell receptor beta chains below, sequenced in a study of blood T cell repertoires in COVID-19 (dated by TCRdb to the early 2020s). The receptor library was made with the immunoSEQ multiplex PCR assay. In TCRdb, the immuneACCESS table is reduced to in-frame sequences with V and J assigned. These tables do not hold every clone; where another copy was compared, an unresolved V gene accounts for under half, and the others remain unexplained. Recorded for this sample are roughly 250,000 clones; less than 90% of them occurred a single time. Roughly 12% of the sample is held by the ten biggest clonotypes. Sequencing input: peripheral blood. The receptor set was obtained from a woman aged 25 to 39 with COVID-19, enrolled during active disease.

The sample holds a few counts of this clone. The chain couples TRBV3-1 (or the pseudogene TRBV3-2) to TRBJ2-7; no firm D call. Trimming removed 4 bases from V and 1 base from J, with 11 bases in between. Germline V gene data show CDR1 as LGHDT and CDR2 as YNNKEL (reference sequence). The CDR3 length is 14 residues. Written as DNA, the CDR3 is TGTGCCAGCAGCCCACAGATTCCATCCTACGAGCAGTACTTC. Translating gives CASSPQIPSYEQYF.

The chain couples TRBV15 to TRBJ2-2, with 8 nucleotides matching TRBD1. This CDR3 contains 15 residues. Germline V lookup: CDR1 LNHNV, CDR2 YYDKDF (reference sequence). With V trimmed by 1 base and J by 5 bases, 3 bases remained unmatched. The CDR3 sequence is CATSRGTGRTGELFF. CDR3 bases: TGTGCCACCAGCAGAGGGACAGGGAGAACCGGGGAGCTGTTTTTT.

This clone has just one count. The CDR3 DNA reads as TGTGCCAGCAGTGAAGGAGGGACAGGGGCAGGCGGCTACACCTTC. Translated, it gives CASSEGGTGAGGYTF. V gene TRBV6-1 combines with J gene TRBJ1-2; 10 bases are shared with TRBD1. With V trimmed by 1 base and J by 8 bases, 7 bases remained unmatched. Germline V gene sequence: CDR1 MNHNS, CDR2 SASEGT. The CDR3 runs to 15 residues.

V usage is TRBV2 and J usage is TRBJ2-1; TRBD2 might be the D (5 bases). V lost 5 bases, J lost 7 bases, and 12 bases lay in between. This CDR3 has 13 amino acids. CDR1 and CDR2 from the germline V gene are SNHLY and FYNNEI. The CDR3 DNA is TGTGCCAGCAGTAAACTAGTTCTGAATGAGCAGTTCTTC. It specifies CASSKLVLNEQFF.

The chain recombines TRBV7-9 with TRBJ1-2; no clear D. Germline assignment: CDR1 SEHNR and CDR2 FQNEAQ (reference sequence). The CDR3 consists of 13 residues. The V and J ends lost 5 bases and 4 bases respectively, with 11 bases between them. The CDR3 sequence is CASSPNGGYGYTF. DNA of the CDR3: TGTGCCAGCAGCCCCAACGGTGGCTATGGCTACACCTTC.

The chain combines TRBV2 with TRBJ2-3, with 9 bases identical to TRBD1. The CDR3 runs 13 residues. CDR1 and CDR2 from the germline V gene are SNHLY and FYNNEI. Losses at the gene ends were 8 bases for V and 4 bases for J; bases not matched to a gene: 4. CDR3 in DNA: TGTGCCAGCGGGGACAGGGAGGCAGATACGCAGTATTTT. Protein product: CASGDREADTQYF. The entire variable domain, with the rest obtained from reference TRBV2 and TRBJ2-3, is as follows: EPEVTQTPSHQVTQMGQEVILRCVPISNHLYFYWYRQILGQKVEFLVSFYNNEISEKSEIFDDQFSVERPDGSNFTLKIRSTKLEDSAMYFCASGDREADTQYFGPGTRLTVL.

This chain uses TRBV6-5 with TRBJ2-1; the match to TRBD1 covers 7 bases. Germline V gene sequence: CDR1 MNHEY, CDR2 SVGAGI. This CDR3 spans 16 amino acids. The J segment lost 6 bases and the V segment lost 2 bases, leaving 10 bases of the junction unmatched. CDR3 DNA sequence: TGTGCCAGCAGTTACCCAGCCAGGGGGTCTGGCAATGAGCAGTTCTTC. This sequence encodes CASSYPARGSGNEQFF.

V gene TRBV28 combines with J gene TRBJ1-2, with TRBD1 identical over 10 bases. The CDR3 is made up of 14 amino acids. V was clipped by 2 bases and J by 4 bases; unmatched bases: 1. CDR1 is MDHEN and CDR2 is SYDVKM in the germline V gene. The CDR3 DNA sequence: TGTGCCAGCAGTTTAGGACAGGGGGGCTATGGCTACACCTTC. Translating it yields CASSLGQGGYGYTF.

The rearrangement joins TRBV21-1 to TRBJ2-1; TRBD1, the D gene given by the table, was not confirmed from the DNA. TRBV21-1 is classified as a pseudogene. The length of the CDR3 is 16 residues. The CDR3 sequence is CASSSTTGTGRYEQFF. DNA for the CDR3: TGTGCCAGCAGCTCCACGACCGGGACAGGGCGTTATGAGCAGTTCTTC.

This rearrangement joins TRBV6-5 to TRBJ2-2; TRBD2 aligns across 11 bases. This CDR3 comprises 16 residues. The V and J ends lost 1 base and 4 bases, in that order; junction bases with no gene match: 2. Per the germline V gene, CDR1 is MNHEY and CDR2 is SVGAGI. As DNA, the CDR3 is TGTGCCAGCAGTTACTTCCTAGCGGGGGGCACCGGGGAGCTGTTTTTT. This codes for CASSYFLAGGTGELFF.

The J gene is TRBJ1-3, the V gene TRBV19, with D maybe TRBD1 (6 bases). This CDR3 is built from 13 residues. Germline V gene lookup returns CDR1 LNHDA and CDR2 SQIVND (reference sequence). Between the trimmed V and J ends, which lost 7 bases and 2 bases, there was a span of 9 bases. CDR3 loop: CASTTGPGNTIYF. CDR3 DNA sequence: TGTGCCAGTACCACAGGGCCTGGAAACACCATATATTTT.

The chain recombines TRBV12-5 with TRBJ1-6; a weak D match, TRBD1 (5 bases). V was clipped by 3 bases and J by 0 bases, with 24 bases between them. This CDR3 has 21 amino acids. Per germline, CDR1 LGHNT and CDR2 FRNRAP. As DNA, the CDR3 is TGTGCTAGTGGTTTTCATACCCCCGGACAAATTCGAGTCTCCTATAATTCACCCCTCCACTTT. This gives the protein CASGFHTPGQIRVSYNSPLHF.

The CDR3 DNA reads as TGTGCCAGCAGCTTGATAACGGTCCCCAATTCACCCCTCCACTTT. This gives the protein CASSLITVPNSPLHF. The chain couples TRBV5-5 to TRBJ1-6; D gene unclear. Germline loops: CDR1 SGHKS, CDR2 YYEKEE (reference sequence). V was shortened by 1 base and J by 7 bases, with 12 bases between the two germline ends. This CDR3 has 15 residues.

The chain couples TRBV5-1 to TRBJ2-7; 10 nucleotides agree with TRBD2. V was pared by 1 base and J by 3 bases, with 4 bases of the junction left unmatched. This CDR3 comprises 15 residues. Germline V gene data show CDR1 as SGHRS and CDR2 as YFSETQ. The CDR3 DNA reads TGCGCCAGCAGCTTGAGACTAGCGGGTGACTACGAGCAGTACTTC. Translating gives CASSLRLAGDYEQYF. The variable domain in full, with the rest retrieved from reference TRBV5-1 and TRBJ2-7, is KAGVTQTPRYLIKTRGQQVTLSCSPISGHRSVSWYQQTPGQGLQFLFEYFSETQRNKGNFPGRFSGRQFSNSRSEMNVSTLELGDSALYLCASSLRLAGDYEQYFGPGTRLTVT.

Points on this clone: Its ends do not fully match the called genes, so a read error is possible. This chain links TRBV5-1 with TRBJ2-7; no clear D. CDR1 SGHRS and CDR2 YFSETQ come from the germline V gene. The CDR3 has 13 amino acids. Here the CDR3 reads CVSSSLSAYEQYF. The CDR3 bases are TGCGTCAGCAGCTCCCTGTCTGCCTACGAGCAGTACTTC.

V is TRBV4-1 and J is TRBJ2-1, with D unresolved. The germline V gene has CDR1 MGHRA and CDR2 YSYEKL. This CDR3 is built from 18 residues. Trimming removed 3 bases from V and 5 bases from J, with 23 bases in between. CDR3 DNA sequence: TGCGCCAGCAGCCAGCCCCTACGCGGCGCGCGGTCCGACAATGAGCAGTTCTTC. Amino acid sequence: CASSQPLRGARSDNEQFF.

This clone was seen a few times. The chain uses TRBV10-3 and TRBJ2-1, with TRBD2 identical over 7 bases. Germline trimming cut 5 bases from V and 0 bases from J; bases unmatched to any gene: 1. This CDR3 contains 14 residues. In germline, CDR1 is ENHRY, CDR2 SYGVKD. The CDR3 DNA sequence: TGTGCCATCAGTCCGGGGGGCTCCTACAATGAGCAGTTCTTC. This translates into CAISPGGSYNEQFF.

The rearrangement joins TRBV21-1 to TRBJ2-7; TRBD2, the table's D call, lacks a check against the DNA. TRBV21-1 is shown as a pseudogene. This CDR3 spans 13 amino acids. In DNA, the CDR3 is TGTGCCAGCGGGAGGGAACTTTCCTACGAGCAGTACTTC. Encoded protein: CASGRELSYEQYF.

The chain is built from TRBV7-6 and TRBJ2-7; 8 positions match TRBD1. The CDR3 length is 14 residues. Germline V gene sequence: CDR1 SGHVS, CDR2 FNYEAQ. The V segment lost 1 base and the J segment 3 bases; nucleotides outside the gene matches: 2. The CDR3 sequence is CASSLGTGLYEQYF. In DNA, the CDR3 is TGTGCCAGCAGCTTAGGGACAGGGCTCTACGAGCAGTACTTC.

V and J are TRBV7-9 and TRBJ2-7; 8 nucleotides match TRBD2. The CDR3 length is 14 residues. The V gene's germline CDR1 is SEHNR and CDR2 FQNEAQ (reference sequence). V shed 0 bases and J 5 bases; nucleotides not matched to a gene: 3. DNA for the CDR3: TGTGCCAGCAGCTTAGCGAGGCGGGGGGACGAGCAGTACTTC. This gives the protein CASSLARRGDEQYF.

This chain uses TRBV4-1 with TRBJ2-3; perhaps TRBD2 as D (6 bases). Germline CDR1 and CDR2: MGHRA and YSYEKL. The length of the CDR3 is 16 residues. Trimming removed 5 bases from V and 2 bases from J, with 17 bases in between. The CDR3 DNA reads TGCGCCAGCAGCACCGGCGCCCGACTAGACACAGATACGCAGTATTTT. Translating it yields CASSTGARLDTDTQYF.

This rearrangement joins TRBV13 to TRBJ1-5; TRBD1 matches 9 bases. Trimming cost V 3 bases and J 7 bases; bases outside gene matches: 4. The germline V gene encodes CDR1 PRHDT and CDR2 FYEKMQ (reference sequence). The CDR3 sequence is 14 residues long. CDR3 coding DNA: TGTGCCAGCAGCTTTGGGACAGGGTGGCAGCCCCAGCATTTT. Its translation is CASSFGTGWQPQHF.

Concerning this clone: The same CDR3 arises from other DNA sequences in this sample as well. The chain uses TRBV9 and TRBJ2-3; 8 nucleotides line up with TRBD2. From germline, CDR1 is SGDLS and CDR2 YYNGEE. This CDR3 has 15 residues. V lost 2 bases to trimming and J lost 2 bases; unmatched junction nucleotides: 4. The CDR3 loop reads CASSVSGGFTDTQYF. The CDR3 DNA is TGTGCCAGCAGCGTCTCGGGGGGGTTCACAGATACGCAGTATTTT.

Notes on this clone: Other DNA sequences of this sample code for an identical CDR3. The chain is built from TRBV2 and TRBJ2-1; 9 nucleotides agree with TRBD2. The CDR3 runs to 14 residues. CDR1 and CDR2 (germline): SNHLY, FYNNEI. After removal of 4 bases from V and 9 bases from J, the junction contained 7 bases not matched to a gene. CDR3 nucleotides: TGTGCCAGCAGTGCTAGCGGGGTGAGGGGTGAGCAGTTCTTC. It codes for CASSASGVRGEQFF.

The CDR3 DNA reads TGTGCCAGCAGCTTAATCGGAGCCAAACACTACGAGCAGTACTTC. It encodes CASSLIGAKHYEQYF. This sequence joins TRBV7-9 and TRBJ2-7; D is ambiguous. The CDR3 consists of 15 residues. The V gene lost 2 bases and the J gene lost 3 bases, with 14 bases spanning the gap. The germline V gene has CDR1 SEHNR and CDR2 FQNEAQ (reference sequence).

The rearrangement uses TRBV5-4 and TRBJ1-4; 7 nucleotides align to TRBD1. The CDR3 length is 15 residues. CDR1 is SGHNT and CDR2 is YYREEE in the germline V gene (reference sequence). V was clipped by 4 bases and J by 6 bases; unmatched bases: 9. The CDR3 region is CASSQRQGRDEKLFF. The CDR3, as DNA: TGTGCCAGCAGCCAAAGACAGGGAAGGGATGAAAAACTGTTTTTT.